The sequence of this T cell receptor (beta chain) was determined in a study of blood T cell repertoires in COVID-19. On the study more broadly: Acute and convalescent COVID-19 samples came from the United States, Italy and Spain. PBMCs, B-cell-depleted T cells, or T cells provided the cDNA or gDNA that made up the material.

Trimming left V 3 bases short and J 5 bases short, with 13 bases between. CDR3 length: 15 residues. Germline V lookup: CDR1 LNHDA, CDR2 SQIVND (reference sequence). During active infection, Seattle patients enrolled and were then monitored through disease. Per the authors' pipeline: Using reference gene primer amplification, nucleated cell counts were estimated. Some clones are missing from TCRdb's copy, which holds only in-frame ones; the method was immunoSEQ multiplex PCR. The V and J calls and clone size come from that table; D and trimming were worked out from the DNA. The sample yields approximately 120,000 clones, roughly 92% seen once.

The sequence was obtained from a man aged 45-65 years with COVID-19, enrolled during active disease. J is TRBJ2-2 and V is TRBV19; TRBD1 might be the D (5 bases). Sequenced: peripheral blood. The CDR3 sequence is CASSIFQGGTGELFF. CDR3 coding DNA: TGTGCCAGTAGTATTTTCCAGGGTGGAACCGGGGAGCTGTTTTTT.